Listed below are T cell receptor beta chains from one sample, sequenced in a study of T cell repertoires in cytomegalovirus infection. TCRdb re-called the reads with MiXCR, one entry per CDR3 protein. The data show hundreds of thousands of distinct CDR3 sequences, 20% to 30% seen once. The sequenced sample consisted of CD8+ T cells from PBMCs. All receptors come from a human donor in good health (CMV status not recorded). Some clones in this sample may be carry-over from other donors' samples. Both conserved end residues are part of each CDR3.

TRBV5-6	TRBJ2-2	CASSPPGLRPTGELFF
TRBV2	TRBJ2-5	CASKPKQGMETQYF
TRBV19	TRBJ2-2	CASRIRHRGTGDTGELFF
TRBV6-5	TRBJ1-2	CASRAIYLREYGYTF
TRBV7-6	TRBJ2-5	CASSFSPASGGAWETQYF
TRBV20-1	TRBJ1-4	CSARDHGTVLSTLFF
TRBV14	TRBJ1-1	CASSLTVGIEAFF
TRBV29-1	TRBJ1-1	CSLREGNTEAFF
TRBV7-9	TRBJ1-4	CASSPPGGFYEKLFF
TRBV10-3	TRBJ2-1	CAISYSPVYNEQFF
TRBV7-9	TRBJ2-5	CASPNAETGIQETQYF
TRBV7-2	TRBJ2-5	CASSLARGMKETQYF
TRBV6-1	TRBJ2-5	CASSALGSGETQYF
TRBV6-6	TRBJ1-6	CASSRGRSPLHF
TRBV7-2	TRBJ2-1	CASSLPGQTYNEQFF
TRBV4-2	TRBJ2-3	CASSQDTLATSTDTQYF
TRBV11-2	TRBJ2-5	CASSSTSGGGETQYF
TRBV6-2/TRBV6-3	TRBJ2-1	CASSYIDTFYNEQFF
TRBV14	TRBJ2-1	CASSQRGRHEQFF
TRBV7-9	TRBJ1-1	CASSLDRAFF
TRBV24-1	TRBJ2-2	CATSDHRDGELFF
TRBV20-1	TRBJ1-5	CSATVIDRVRGNQPQHF
TRBV19	TRBJ1-2	CASTDPGQIFYGYTF
TRBV20-1	TRBJ2-3	CSAPESTDTQYF
TRBV7-2	TRBJ2-1	CASSLVAAREQFF
TRBV7-6	TRBJ1-1	CASTLSRGVNTEAFF
TRBV27	TRBJ2-1	CASSAPRVNEQFF
TRBV12-3/TRBV12-4	TRBJ2-3	CASSPRDRTDTQYF
TRBV20-1	TRBJ2-7	CSARPRQGSSYEQYF
TRBV6-5	TRBJ2-1	CASSYLPNAGAYNEQFF
TRBV20-1	TRBJ2-1	CSARDPGAGGPRDEQFF
TRBV7-9	TRBJ1-4	CASSYPGTGEEKLFF
TRBV28	TRBJ2-1	CASSHRSGGPALNEQFF
TRBV29-1	TRBJ2-5	CSVEDWAGGQETQYF
TRBV6-2/TRBV6-3	TRBJ1-1	CASSIDRYTEAFF
TRBV7-8	TRBJ2-7	CASSLRDPPTYEQYF
TRBV6-5	TRBJ2-3	CASRSSGDTQYF
TRBV5-1	TRBJ2-3	CASSFEGAGDTQYF
TRBV27	TRBJ2-7	CASSLYRGPYEQYF
TRBV7-6	TRBJ2-1	CASSLGGVGNGQFF
TRBV28	TRBJ2-5	CASSFLSRYETQYF
TRBV29-1	TRBJ1-2	CSVIGAPPGVGTTNPYGYTF
TRBV28	TRBJ2-7	CASSSRGTSPYEQYF
TRBV7-3	TRBJ2-2	CASSSGYRDRGLNTGELFF
TRBV7-9	TRBJ2-3	CASSSDGGALGDTQYF
TRBV12-3/TRBV12-4	TRBJ1-4	CASSFGLGTNEKLFF